These T cell receptor beta chains were read from a single sample in a study of beta chain features in type 1 diabetes. Clones were read by immunoSEQ multiplex PCR, and TCRdb kept only the in-frame ones, dropping some. The sample consists of hundreds of thousands of clones, roughly 15% of them appearing once. Sequenced sample: naive CD4+ T cells from blood. The receptors stem from a woman aged 18 to 35 in good health. Both conserved end residues are part of each CDR3. The D gene is left open where the match is weak. Only some rows state a clone size, as once, few, many or a class for expanded clones.

V: TRBV5-4; J: TRBJ2-3; D: -; size: few; DNA: TGTGCCAGCAGCTTCGGGGTCTACACAGATACGCAGTATTTT; CDR3: CASSFGVYTDTQYF
V: TRBV21-1; J: TRBJ1-2; D: -; size: few; DNA: TGTGCCAGCAGCAAAGCGGGTGATGGCTACACCTTC; CDR3: CASSKAGDGYTF
V: TRBV2; J: TRBJ1-4; D: -; size: -; DNA: TGTGCCAGCAGGGAATACGGCACAACTAATGAAAAACTGTTTTTT; CDR3: CASREYGTTNEKLFF
V: TRBV7-9; J: TRBJ1-5; D: -; size: few; DNA: TGTGCCAGCAGCAACCGGGACCTACATCAGCCCCAGCATTTT; CDR3: CASSNRDLHQPQHF
V: TRBV4-1; J: TRBJ2-3; D: TRBD1; size: -; DNA: TGCGCCAGCAGCCAGCCGGGACAGGTGAACTGGGATACGCAGTATTTT; CDR3: CASSQPGQVNWDTQYF
V: TRBV5-1; J: TRBJ2-1; D: -; size: few; DNA: TGCGCCAGCAGCTTGTCAGGCAACACTAGGAATGAGCAGTTCTTC; CDR3: CASSLSGNTRNEQFF
V: TRBV15; J: TRBJ1-5; D: -; size: -; DNA: TGTGCCACCAGCAGAAGCGCTCCATATCAGCCCCAGCATTTT; CDR3: CATSRSAPYQPQHF
V: TRBV11-1; J: TRBJ2-1; D: TRBD2; size: few; DNA: TGTGCCAGCAGCTCGAATCTAGCGGGAGGACGCAATGAGCAGTTCTTC; CDR3: CASSSNLAGGRNEQFF
V: TRBV7-9; J: TRBJ2-1; D: -; size: -; DNA: TGTGCCAGCAGCTTGGGGGCGACTGGAATCTACAATGAGCAGTTCTTC; CDR3: CASSLGATGIYNEQFF
V: TRBV29-1; J: TRBJ1-2; D: -; size: -; DNA: TGCAGCGTTGATGACCGAACCAACTATGGCTACACCTTC; CDR3: CSVDDRTNYGYTF
V: TRBV4-1; J: TRBJ1-2; D: -; size: -; DNA: TGCGCCAGCAGCCAAGTACGTCGTGGGGGTAACTATGGCTACACCTTC; CDR3: CASSQVRRGGNYGYTF
V: TRBV28; J: TRBJ1-1; D: -; size: few; DNA: TGTGCCAGCAGTTTTGTGGCGCCGATCACAGGATGGATCACTGAAGCTTTCTTT; CDR3: CASSFVAPITGWITEAFF
V: TRBV9; J: TRBJ2-3; D: -; size: -; DNA: TGTGCCAGCAGCGCGTACAGGGTTAGCACAGATACGCAGTATTTT; CDR3: CASSAYRVSTDTQYF
V: TRBV6-5; J: TRBJ1-5; D: TRBD1; size: -; DNA: TGTGCCAGCAGTCCAGACAGGGGGAGAAATCAGCCCCAGCATTTT; CDR3: CASSPDRGRNQPQHF
V: TRBV7-9; J: TRBJ2-5; D: -; size: -; DNA: TGTGCCAGCAGCACAACCTCTACAGGGAAGAAGACCCAGTACTTC; CDR3: CASSTTSTGKKTQYF
V: TRBV10-3; J: TRBJ2-3; D: -; size: -; DNA: TGTGCCATCAGTCCCCAGGGACGGATTAGCACAGATACGCAGTATTTT; CDR3: CAISPQGRISTDTQYF